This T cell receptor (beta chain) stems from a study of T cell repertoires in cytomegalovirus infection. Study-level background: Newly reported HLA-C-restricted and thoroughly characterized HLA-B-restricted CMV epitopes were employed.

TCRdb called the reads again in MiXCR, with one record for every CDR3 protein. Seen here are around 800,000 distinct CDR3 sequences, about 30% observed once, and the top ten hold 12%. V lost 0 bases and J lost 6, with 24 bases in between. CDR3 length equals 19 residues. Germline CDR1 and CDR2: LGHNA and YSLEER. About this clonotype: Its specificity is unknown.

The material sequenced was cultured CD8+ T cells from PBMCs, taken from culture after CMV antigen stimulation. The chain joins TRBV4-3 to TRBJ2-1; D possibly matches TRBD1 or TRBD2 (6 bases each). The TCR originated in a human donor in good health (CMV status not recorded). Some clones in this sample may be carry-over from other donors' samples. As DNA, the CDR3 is TGCGCCAGCAGCCAAGATCCTTCGCATCACGGGGGCCAGGCCAATGAGCAGTTCTTC. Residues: CASSQDPSHHGGQANEQFF.